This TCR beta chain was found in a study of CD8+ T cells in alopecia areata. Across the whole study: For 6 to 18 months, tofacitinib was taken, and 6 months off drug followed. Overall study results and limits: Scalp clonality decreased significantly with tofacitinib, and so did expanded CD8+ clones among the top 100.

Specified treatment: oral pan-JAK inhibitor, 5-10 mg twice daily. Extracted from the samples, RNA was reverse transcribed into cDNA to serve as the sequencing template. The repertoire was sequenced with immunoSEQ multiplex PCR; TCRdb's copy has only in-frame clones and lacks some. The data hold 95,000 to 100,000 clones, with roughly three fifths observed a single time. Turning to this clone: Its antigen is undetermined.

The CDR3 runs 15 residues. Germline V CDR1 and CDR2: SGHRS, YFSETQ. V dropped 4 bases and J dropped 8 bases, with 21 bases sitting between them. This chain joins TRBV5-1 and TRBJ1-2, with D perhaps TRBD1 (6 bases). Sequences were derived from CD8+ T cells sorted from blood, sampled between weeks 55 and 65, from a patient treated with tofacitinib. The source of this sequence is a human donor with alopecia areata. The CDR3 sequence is CASSSTRGMASGYTF. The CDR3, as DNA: TGCGCCAGCAGCAGTACTAGGGGGATGGCGTCCGGCTACACCTTC.